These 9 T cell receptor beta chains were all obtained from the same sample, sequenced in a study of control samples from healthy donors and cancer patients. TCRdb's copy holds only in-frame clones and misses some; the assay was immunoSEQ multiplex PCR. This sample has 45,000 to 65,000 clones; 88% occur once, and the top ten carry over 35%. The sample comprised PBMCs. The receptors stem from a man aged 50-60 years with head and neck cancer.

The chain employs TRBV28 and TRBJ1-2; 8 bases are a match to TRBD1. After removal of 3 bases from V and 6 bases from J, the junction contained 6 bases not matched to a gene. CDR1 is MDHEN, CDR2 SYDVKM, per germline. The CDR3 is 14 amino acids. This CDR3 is CASSLRTGSDGYTF. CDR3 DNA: TGTGCCAGCAGTTTGCGGACAGGGAGCGATGGCTACACCTTC.

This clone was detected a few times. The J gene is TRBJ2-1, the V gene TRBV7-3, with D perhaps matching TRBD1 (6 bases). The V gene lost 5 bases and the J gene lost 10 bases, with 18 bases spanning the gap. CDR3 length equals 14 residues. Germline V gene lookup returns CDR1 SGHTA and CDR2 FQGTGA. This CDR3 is CASSPTLGGGEQFF. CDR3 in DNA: TGTGCCAGCAGCCCCACCCTAGGGGGTGGGGAGCAGTTCTTC. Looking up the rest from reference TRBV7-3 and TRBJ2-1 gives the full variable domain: GAGVSQTPSNKVTEKGKYVELRCDPISGHTALYWYRQSLGQGPEFLIYFQGTGAADDSGLPNDRFFAVRPEGSVSTLKIQRTERGDSAVYLCASSPTLGGGEQFFGPGTRLTVL.

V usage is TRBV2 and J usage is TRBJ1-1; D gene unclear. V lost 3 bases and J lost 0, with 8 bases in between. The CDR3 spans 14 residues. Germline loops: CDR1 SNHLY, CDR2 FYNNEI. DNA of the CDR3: TGTGCCAGCAGTGAGGTGCTGGTGAACACTGAAGCTTTCTTT. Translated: CASSEVLVNTEAFF.

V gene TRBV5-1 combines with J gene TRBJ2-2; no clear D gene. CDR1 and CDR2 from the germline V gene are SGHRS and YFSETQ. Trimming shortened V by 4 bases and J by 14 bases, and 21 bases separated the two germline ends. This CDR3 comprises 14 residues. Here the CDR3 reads CASSAVDPKTLLFF. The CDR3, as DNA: TGCGCCAGCAGCGCAGTGGACCCCAAGACCCTACTGTTTTTT.

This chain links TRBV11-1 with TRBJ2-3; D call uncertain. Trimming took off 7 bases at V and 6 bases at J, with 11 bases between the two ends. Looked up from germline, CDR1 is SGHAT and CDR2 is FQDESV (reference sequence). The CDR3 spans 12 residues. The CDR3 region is CASTSGWDTQYF. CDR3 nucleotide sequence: TGTGCCAGCACCTCCGGGTGGGATACGCAGTATTTT. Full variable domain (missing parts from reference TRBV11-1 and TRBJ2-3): EAEVAQSPRYKITEKSQAVAFWCDPISGHATLYWYRQILGQGPELLVQFQDESVVDDSQLPKDRFSAERLKGVDSTLKIQPAELGDSAMYLCASTSGWDTQYFGPGTRLTVL.

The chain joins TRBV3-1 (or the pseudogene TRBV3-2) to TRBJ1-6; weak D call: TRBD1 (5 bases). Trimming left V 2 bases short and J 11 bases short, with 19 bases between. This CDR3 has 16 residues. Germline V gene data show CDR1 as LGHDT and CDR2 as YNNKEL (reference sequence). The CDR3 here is CASSQFNRGTQTPLHF. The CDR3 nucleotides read TGTGCCAGCAGCCAATTCAACCGGGGGACTCAGACACCCCTCCACTTT.

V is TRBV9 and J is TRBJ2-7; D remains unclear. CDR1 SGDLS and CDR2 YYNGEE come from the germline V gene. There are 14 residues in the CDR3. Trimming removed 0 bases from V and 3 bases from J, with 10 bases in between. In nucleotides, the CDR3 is TGTGCCAGCAGCGTAGGGCTTAGGGACTACGAGCAGTACTTC. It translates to CASSVGLRDYEQYF.

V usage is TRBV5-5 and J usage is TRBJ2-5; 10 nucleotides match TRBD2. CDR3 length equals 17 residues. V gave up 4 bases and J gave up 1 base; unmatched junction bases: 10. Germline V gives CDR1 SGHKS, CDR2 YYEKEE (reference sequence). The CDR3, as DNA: TGTGCCAGCAGCGGACTTATAGCGGGGGGACTCCAAGAGACCCAGTACTTC. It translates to CASSGLIAGGLQETQYF.

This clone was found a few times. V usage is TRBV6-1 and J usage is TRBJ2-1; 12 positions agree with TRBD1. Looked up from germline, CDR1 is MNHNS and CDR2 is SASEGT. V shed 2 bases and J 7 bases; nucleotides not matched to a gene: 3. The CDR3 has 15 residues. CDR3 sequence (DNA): TGTGCCAGCAGTGAATGGGGACAGGGGGCGAATGAGCAGTTCTTC. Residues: CASSEWGQGANEQFF.